These 9 T cell receptor beta chains were all obtained from the same sample, sequenced in a study of graft-versus-host responses after intestinal transplantation. Generated by immunoSEQ multiplex PCR, the TCRdb table keeps only in-frame clones and is missing some. The table includes about 25,000 clones, 93% detected once. The starting material was PBMCs, obtained 18 days after transplant. The receptors were gathered from a human patient who received an intestinal transplant, so some T cells may come from the graft donor.

The chain uses TRBV19 and TRBJ1-1, with a tentative D call TRBD1 (6 bases). The germline gives CDR1 LNHDA, CDR2 SQIVND (reference sequence). This CDR3 has 12 residues. V was shortened by 5 bases and J by 10 bases, with 14 bases between the two germline ends. CDR3 amino acids: CASSVTGSRAFF. DNA of the CDR3: TGTGCCAGTAGTGTTACAGGGAGTCGAGCTTTCTTT. The full variable domain, with the rest looked up from reference TRBV19 and TRBJ1-1, is DGGITQSPKYLFRKEGQNVTLSCEQNLNHDAMYWYRQDPGQGLRLIYYSQIVNDFQKGDIAEGYSVSREKKESFPLTVTSAQKNPTAFYLCASSVTGSRAFFGQGTRLTVV.

V usage is TRBV4-2 and J usage is TRBJ2-1; D is unresolved. Trimming took 1 base from V and 7 from J, leaving 5 bases between them. Germline V CDR1 and CDR2: LGHNA, YNFKEQ. This CDR3 spans 12 amino acids. The CDR3 sequence is CASSQGGNEQFF. Written as DNA, the CDR3 is TGTGCCAGCAGCCAAGGCGGTAATGAGCAGTTCTTC.

The J gene is TRBJ1-3, the V gene TRBV10-3; D may be TRBD1 (5 bases). This CDR3 is 15 amino acids long. CDR1 is ENHRY, CDR2 SYGVKD, per germline. V lost 4 bases, J lost 0 bases, and 10 bases lay in between. This CDR3 is CAISVGAHSGNTIYF. The CDR3 DNA is TGTGCCATCAGTGTTGGGGCCCACTCTGGAAACACCATATATTTT.

The V gene is TRBV27, the J gene TRBJ1-5; possibly TRBD1 for D (6 bases). The length of the CDR3 is 14 residues. V was clipped by 1 base and J by 7 bases, with 11 bases between them. Germline lookup yields CDR1 MNHEY and CDR2 SMNVEV (reference sequence). The CDR3 reads CASSLLGGGQPQHF. In nucleotides, the CDR3 is TGTGCCAGCAGTTTATTGGGGGGCGGGCAGCCCCAGCATTTT.

The V call is TRBV11-2, the J call TRBJ2-7, with 9 bases matching TRBD2. V was pared by 1 base and J by 3 bases, with 10 bases of the junction left unmatched. Germline V gene sequence: CDR1 SGHAT, CDR2 FQNNGV. The CDR3 is 17 amino acids. The CDR3 region is CASSLGGRLAAYYEQYF. The CDR3 bases are TGTGCCAGCAGCTTAGGAGGACGACTAGCGGCCTACTACGAGCAGTACTTC.

V usage is TRBV18 and J usage is TRBJ1-1; 9 bases map to TRBD1. Germline lookup yields CDR1 KGHSH and CDR2 LQKENI. J lost 5 bases, V lost 3 bases, and 4 bases had no gene match. The length of the CDR3 is 14 residues. CDR3 sequence reads: CASSPRTGVTEAFF. The CDR3 nucleotides read TGTGCCAGCTCACCTCGGACAGGGGTAACTGAAGCTTTCTTT.

The chain carries TRBV10-1 and TRBJ1-5, with D possibly matching TRBD1 (5 bases). Germline V gene lookup returns CDR1 WNHNN and CDR2 SYGVQD (reference sequence). This CDR3 comprises 11 residues. The V and J ends lost 9 bases and 2 bases respectively, with 5 bases between them. In DNA, the CDR3 is TGCGCCAGACAGGGCAATCAGCCCCAGCATTTT. Protein product: CARQGNQPQHF.

The chain links TRBV27 to TRBJ2-5; D gene uncertain. V dropped 4 bases and J dropped 0 bases, with 0 bases sitting between them. The CDR3 loop spans 11 amino acids. CDR1 is MNHEY, CDR2 SMNVEV, per germline (reference sequence). CDR3 bases: TGTGCCAGCAGTTACCAAGAGACCCAGTACTTC. Its protein product is CASSYQETQYF.

The rearrangement joins TRBV7-9 to TRBJ2-5; 13 nucleotides match TRBD2. The V gene's germline CDR1 is SEHNR and CDR2 FQNEAQ (reference sequence). The J segment lost 0 bases and the V segment lost 4 bases, leaving 2 bases of the junction unmatched. CDR3 length: 16 amino acids. In nucleotides, the CDR3 is TGTGCCAGCAGCTGGGGACTAGCGGGACACCAAGAGACCCAGTACTTC. This codes for CASSWGLAGHQETQYF.